The next 32 T cell receptor beta chains were all read from a single sample in a study of control samples from healthy donors and cancer patients. Produced via immunoSEQ multiplex PCR; TCRdb's table is partial and in-frame only. The table records around 140,000 clones, roughly 90% of them present only once. The sequencing input was PBMCs. The source is a man aged 50 to 60 with head and neck cancer.

The V and J genes are TRBV12-5 and TRBJ2-1; TRBD2 matches at 10 bases. After removal of 2 bases from V and 1 base from J, the junction contained 5 bases not matched to a gene. The CDR3 contains 17 residues. Germline lookup yields CDR1 LGHNT and CDR2 FRNRAP. In nucleotides, the CDR3 is TGTGCTAGTGGTTTGCCCCATAGCGGGAGGTCCTACAATGAGCAGTTCTTC. Translated: CASGLPHSGRSYNEQFF.

The chain links TRBV18 to TRBJ2-5, with TRBD2 matching over 11 bases. This CDR3 contains 16 residues. J gave up 5 bases and V 6 bases, and 11 bases lay outside the gene matches. Per the germline V gene, CDR1 is KGHSH and CDR2 is LQKENI. CDR3 residues: CASSPRLSSGRETQYF. In nucleotides, the CDR3 is TGTGCCAGCTCGCCCAGACTCTCTAGCGGGAGGGAGACCCAGTACTTC. Complete variable domain (other parts from reference TRBV18 and TRBJ2-5): NAGVMQNPRHLVRRRGQEARLRCSPMKGHSHVYWYRQLPEEGLKFMVYLQKENIIDESGMPKERFSAEFPKEGPSILRIQQVVRGDSAAYFCASSPRLSSGRETQYFGPGTRLLVL.

The chain links TRBV7-2 to TRBJ1-3, with D unclear. V lost 6 bases to trimming and J lost 4 bases, with 10 bases between them. Germline loops: CDR1 SGHTA, CDR2 FQGNSA. CDR3 length: 13 amino acids. The CDR3 sequence: CASSPGRGNTIYF. The DNA of the CDR3 is TGTGCCAGCAGTCCGGGGAGGGGAAACACCATATATTTT.

In this sample, this clone turned up once. The rearrangement joins TRBV13 to TRBJ2-3, with 8 bases that match TRBD2. V lost 5 bases and J lost 6; bases outside the gene matches: 10. Per the germline V gene, CDR1 is PRHDT and CDR2 is FYEKMQ (reference sequence). The CDR3 is made up of 15 amino acids. The CDR3 is CASSGSRGGLDTQYF. In DNA, the CDR3 is TGTGCCAGCAGCGGCTCACGGGGGGGCCTGGATACGCAGTATTTT. The full variable domain, with the rest looked up from reference TRBV13 and TRBJ2-3, is AAGVIQSPRHLIKEKRETATLKCYPIPRHDTVYWYQQGPGQDPQFLISFYEKMQSDKGSIPDRFSAQQFSDYHSELNMSSLELGDSALYFCASSGSRGGLDTQYFGPGTRLTVL.

The chain recombines TRBV6-6 with TRBJ2-5; 7 bases agree with TRBD2. Germline V gene lookup returns CDR1 MNHNY and CDR2 SVGAGI (reference sequence). Trimming at V came to 2 bases and at J to 5 bases, leaving 8 bases not matched to a gene. The length of the CDR3 is 15 residues. CDR3 residues: CASSYPGTTSETQYF. For the CDR3, the DNA is TGTGCCAGCAGTTACCCCGGGACTACAAGCGAGACCCAGTACTTC.

This clone turned up a few times. This chain joins TRBV6-5 and TRBJ1-6; D is ambiguous. The CDR3 is 16 amino acids. V lost 4 bases and J lost 0, with 10 bases in between. Germline CDR1 and CDR2: MNHEY and SVGAGI. CDR3 loop: CASSSFVSSYNSPLHF. CDR3 nucleotide sequence: TGTGCCAGCAGTTCGTTCGTGAGCTCCTATAATTCACCCCTCCACTTT.

The rearrangement uses TRBV5-4 and TRBJ2-5; D is possibly TRBD1 or TRBD2 (7 bases each). The germline V and J ends were trimmed by 0 bases and 5 bases, with 11 bases remaining between them. Germline V lookup: CDR1 SGHNT, CDR2 YYREEE (reference sequence). CDR3 length equals 14 residues. CDR3 region: CASSLDRGGETQYF. DNA for the CDR3: TGTGCCAGCAGCTTGGACAGGGGAGGGGAGACCCAGTACTTC.

The CDR3 DNA is TGTGCCAGCAGCCCCTGGCGTGGAGGAGGGGATACGCAGTATTTT. Amino acid sequence: CASSPWRGGGDTQYF. J is TRBJ2-3 and V is TRBV7-9; D may be TRBD2 (6 bases). V was shortened by 5 bases and J by 6 bases, with 18 bases between the two germline ends. Germline V lookup: CDR1 SEHNR, CDR2 FQNEAQ (reference sequence). The CDR3 covers 15 residues. Combining the CDR3 with reference TRBV7-9 and TRBJ2-3 gives the whole variable domain DTGVSQNPRHKITKRGQNVTFRCDPISEHNRLYWYRQTLGQGPEFLTYFQNEAQLEKSRLLSDRFSAERPKGSFSTLEIQRTEQGDSAMYLCASSPWRGGGDTQYFGPGTRLTVL.

The chain has TRBV27 and TRBJ1-1, with D unresolved. Deletions cut 7 bases from V and 0 bases from J, with 6 bases between. Germline CDR1 is MNHEY and CDR2 is SMNVEV (reference sequence). The CDR3 covers 12 residues. CDR3 bases: TGTGCCAGCATAGGTCTGAACACTGAAGCTTTCTTT. The encoded protein is CASIGLNTEAFF.

The chain links TRBV6-2 or TRBV6-3 to TRBJ2-7; 8 bases align to TRBD2. Germline V gives CDR1 MNHEY, CDR2 SVGEGT. CDR3 length: 15 amino acids. The V gene end was trimmed by 6 bases and the J gene end by 3 bases; junction bases not matched to a gene: 10. The CDR3 loop is CASRPTPGLVYEQYF. In DNA, the CDR3 is TGTGCCAGCAGACCTACTCCGGGACTAGTCTACGAGCAGTACTTC.

This clone came up once. This chain links TRBV10-1 with TRBJ2-3; possibly TRBD1 for D (5 bases). V lost 0 bases and J lost 5, with 9 bases in between. The CDR3 spans 14 residues. Germline V gene data show CDR1 as WNHNN and CDR2 as SYGVQD (reference sequence). Here the CDR3 reads CASSESRTQDTQYF. The CDR3 bases are TGCGCCAGCAGTGAGTCAAGGACACAAGATACGCAGTATTTT.

J is TRBJ1-2 and V is TRBV5-6, with 7 nucleotides matching TRBD1. J was trimmed by 4 bases and V by 4 bases; bases with no gene match: 13. The germline CDR1 and CDR2 sequences are SGHDT and YYEEEE. CDR3 size: 16 residues. This CDR3 reads CASSNRQGIPLYGYTF. In DNA form, the CDR3 reads TGTGCCAGCAGCAACCGACAGGGCATTCCACTCTATGGCTACACCTTC.

The V call is TRBV9, the J call TRBJ2-3, with 11 bases that match TRBD1. The CDR3 sequence is 18 residues long. J lost 1 base, V lost 2 bases, and 9 bases had no gene match. The V gene's germline CDR1 is SGDLS and CDR2 YYNGEE. This CDR3 is CASSVTGTGGTGTDTQYF. The CDR3 nucleotides are TGTGCCAGCAGCGTTACCGGGACAGGGGGAACGGGCACAGATACGCAGTATTTT.

This clone was counted once. This chain joins TRBV7-6 and TRBJ2-5; D gene unclear. Germline lookup yields CDR1 SGHVS and CDR2 FNYEAQ. V lost 3 bases and J lost 0, with 2 bases in between. This CDR3 comprises 12 residues. The CDR3 protein is CASSLNQETQYF. In DNA, the CDR3 is TGTGCCAGCAGCTTGAACCAAGAGACCCAGTACTTC.

The chain employs TRBV7-9 and TRBJ2-7, with D possibly matching TRBD1 (5 bases). The germline CDR1 and CDR2 sequences are SEHNR and FQNEAQ (reference sequence). Trimming removed 0 bases from V and 3 bases from J, with 15 bases in between. The CDR3 runs to 16 residues. The CDR3 DNA reads as TGTGCCAGCAGCTTAGCGCGGCAGGGCCAAGACTACGAGCAGTACTTC. It yields the protein CASSLARQGQDYEQYF.

The V gene is TRBV6-6, the J gene TRBJ1-6, with TRBD1 as a possible D gene (5 bases). This CDR3 contains 16 residues. V lost 2 bases to trimming and J lost 4 bases, with 12 bases between them. Germline V gives CDR1 MNHNY, CDR2 SVGAGI (reference sequence). The CDR3 reads CASSYASGQYNSPLHF. Here the CDR3 DNA reads TGTGCCAGCAGTTACGCGTCTGGACAATATAATTCACCCCTCCACTTT.

The chain recombines TRBV3-1 (or the pseudogene TRBV3-2) with TRBJ2-2; D possibly matches TRBD1 or TRBD2 (5 bases each). Trimming shortened V by 1 base and J by 11 bases, and 14 bases separated the two germline ends. Germline V gives CDR1 LGHDT, CDR2 YNNKEL (reference sequence). This CDR3 is built from 14 residues. The CDR3 bases are TGTGCCAGCAGCCAAGGACATGGGGGTAATGAGCTGTTTTTT. It translates to CASSQGHGGNELFF.

The V call is TRBV5-4, the J call TRBJ2-5; weak D call: TRBD2 (5 bases). V lost 1 base and J lost 2, with 12 bases in between. The CDR3 is 15 amino acids. From germline, CDR1 is SGHNT and CDR2 YYREEE (reference sequence). The CDR3 loop is CASSLYSGTQETQYF. The CDR3 bases are TGTGCCAGCAGCTTGTACTCGGGAACACAAGAGACCCAGTACTTC.

V gene TRBV11-3 combines with J gene TRBJ1-2; tentatively, D is TRBD1 (6 bases). The V gene's germline CDR1 is SGHNT and CDR2 YENEEA. The CDR3 contains 14 residues. Trimming removed 1 base from V and 6 bases from J, with 12 bases in between. The CDR3 DNA follows: TGTGCCAGCAGCTTAGTACGGGGGCGAAATGGCTACACCTTC. Translating it yields CASSLVRGRNGYTF.

J is TRBJ2-1 and V is TRBV18; D call uncertain. The V and J ends lost 4 bases and 10 bases respectively, with 17 bases between them. The CDR3 is made up of 14 amino acids. Germline CDR1 reads KGHSH; CDR2 reads LQKENI. CDR3 nucleotides: TGTGCCAGCTCACTCGAATCTGGGCTAAGGGAGCAGTTCTTC. Translated: CASSLESGLREQFF. The whole variable domain, filled in from reference TRBV18 and TRBJ2-1, reads NAGVMQNPRHLVRRRGQEARLRCSPMKGHSHVYWYRQLPEEGLKFMVYLQKENIIDESGMPKERFSAEFPKEGPSILRIQQVVRGDSAAYFCASSLESGLREQFFGPGTRLTVL.

The chain combines TRBV7-9 with TRBJ1-1, with 9 bases lining up with TRBD1. J lost 3 bases, V lost 2 bases, and 16 bases had no gene match. The CDR3 is 19 amino acids. The germline CDR1 and CDR2 sequences are SEHNR and FQNEAQ (reference sequence). The CDR3 spells CASSLLFPGQGELDTEAFF. The CDR3 bases are TGTGCCAGCAGCTTATTGTTCCCGGGACAGGGCGAGTTGGACACTGAAGCTTTCTTT.

The chain recombines TRBV29-1 with TRBJ2-3; 9 bases agree with TRBD1. CDR3 size: 14 residues. Unmatched junction bases numbered 4, after V lost 4 bases and J lost 2 bases. CDR1 and CDR2 from the germline V gene are SQVTM and ANQGSEA. CDR3 sequence: CSVGQGEATDTQYF. CDR3 nucleotide sequence: TGCAGCGTTGGACAGGGGGAAGCCACAGATACGCAGTATTTT.

The CDR3 sequence is CATPPSLGEGRHTEAFF. For the CDR3, the DNA is TGTGCCACCCCTCCGTCCTTAGGAGAGGGGAGACACACTGAAGCTTTCTTT. The chain links TRBV21-1 to TRBJ1-1. TRBV21-1 is deemed a pseudogene. The CDR3 sequence is 17 residues long.

The V call is TRBV25-1, the J call TRBJ2-3, with 8 bases matching TRBD1. The germline V gene has CDR1 MGHDK and CDR2 SYGVNS. V lost 5 bases to trimming and J lost 0 bases; unmatched junction nucleotides: 4. CDR3 size: 15 residues. DNA of the CDR3: TGTGCCAGCAGTCATAGGACAGGGAGCACAGATACGCAGTATTTT. Its protein is CASSHRTGSTDTQYF.

The chain is built from TRBV2 and TRBJ1-5; D not resolved. There are 15 residues in the CDR3. V gave up 8 bases and J gave up 3 bases, with 17 bases separating them. Germline V gene sequence: CDR1 SNHLY, CDR2 FYNNEI. This chain's CDR3 is CASRGTVVDNQPQHF. Written as DNA, the CDR3 is TGTGCCAGCCGCGGCACAGTAGTCGACAATCAGCCCCAGCATTTT.

The genes are TRBV5-1 and TRBJ2-4; 10 bases align to TRBD1. The germline gives CDR1 SGHRS, CDR2 YFSETQ. The CDR3 loop spans 18 amino acids. Losses at the gene ends were 4 bases for V and 1 base for J; bases not matched to a gene: 11. The chain's CDR3 is CASSLLPPGQGAKNIQYF. CDR3 in DNA: TGCGCCAGCAGCCTACTCCCCCCGGGACAGGGGGCCAAAAACATTCAGTACTTC.

This clone appeared a few times. Other nucleotide sequences in the sample specify the same CDR3. The chain joins TRBV7-9 to TRBJ1-3; the match to TRBD1 covers 9 bases. This CDR3 is 15 amino acids long. V lost 6 bases, J lost 2 bases, and 5 bases stayed unmatched. Germline values: CDR1 SEHNR, CDR2 FQNEAQ (reference sequence). CDR3 sequence reads: CASSLQGAPGNTIYF. DNA for the CDR3: TGTGCCAGCAGTCTACAGGGGGCTCCTGGAAACACCATATATTTT.

The gene calls are TRBV6-5 and TRBJ2-1; no clear D. V was clipped by 7 bases and J by 4 bases, with 11 bases between them. CDR1 MNHEY and CDR2 SVGAGI come from the germline V gene. The length of the CDR3 is 13 residues. CDR3 coding DNA: TGTGCCAGCAAAATTGGGGTTTACAATGAGCAGTTCTTC. It encodes CASKIGVYNEQFF.

The V gene is TRBV5-4, the J gene TRBJ2-1; D call uncertain. V lost 4 bases, J lost 0 bases, and 8 bases lay in between. Germline V gives CDR1 SGHNT, CDR2 YYREEE (reference sequence). The CDR3 has 14 residues. The CDR3 sequence: CASSQEGSYNEQFF. The CDR3 DNA reads TGTGCCAGCAGCCAGGAAGGCTCCTACAATGAGCAGTTCTTC. Complete variable domain (other parts from reference TRBV5-4 and TRBJ2-1): ETGVTQSPTHLIKTRGQQVTLRCSSQSGHNTVSWYQQALGQGPQFIFQYYREEENGRGNFPPRFSGLQFPNYSSELNVNALELDDSALYLCASSQEGSYNEQFFGPGTRLTVL.

The chain combines TRBV7-9 with TRBJ1-1; D ambiguous. Germline V gives CDR1 SEHNR, CDR2 FQNEAQ (reference sequence). The CDR3 spans 12 residues. V lost 2 bases, J lost 8 bases, and 9 bases lay in between. The CDR3 reads CASSLSPHEAFF. The CDR3 nucleotides read TGTGCCAGCAGCTTATCCCCCCACGAAGCTTTCTTT.

This sequence joins TRBV5-6 and TRBJ2-6; a possible D gene is TRBD2 (6 bases). The germline V gene has CDR1 SGHDT and CDR2 YYEEEE. This CDR3 spans 14 amino acids. V was shortened by 3 bases and J by 4 bases, with 8 bases between the two germline ends. CDR3 nucleotides: TGTGCCAGCAGCTGGGAGGACGGGGCCAACGTCCTGACTTTC. Its protein is CASSWEDGANVLTF.

The chain uses TRBV12-3 or TRBV12-4 and TRBJ1-1; no clear D gene. V lost 3 bases, J lost 4 bases, and 9 bases lay in between. The CDR3 loop spans 13 amino acids. Written as DNA, the CDR3 is TGTGCCAGCAGTTTTGAGGAGGCCACTGAAGCTTTCTTT. This translates into CASSFEEATEAFF.